A single T cell receptor (beta chain) is shown here with its context. Antigen: not known. The time point: week 23, last vaccination. Vaccinated patients received 300 ug of mutant IDH1 20-mer peptide per dose, with topical imiquimod. These data originate in a study of a mutant IDH1 vaccine in newly diagnosed glioma. Study at large: Those enrolled had earlier been treated with radiotherapy, temozolomide, or both, mostly both.

The table came from immunoSEQ multiplex PCR; TCRdb's copy has only in-frame clones and leaves some out. Altogether roughly 74,000 clones are present, 85% being singletons, with the ten largest covering 2% to 2.5%. This sample comprised PBMCs, obtained from a glioma patient whose treatment included an IDH1 peptide vaccine. The sequence came from a young man with glioma. Some clones in this sample may be carry-over from other donors' samples.

The CDR3 DNA follows: TGTGCCAGCAGCCGAAGGCAGGGAGTAGCGGATGGCTACACCTTC. Amino acid sequence: CASSRRQGVADGYTF. V and J are TRBV14 and TRBJ1-2; TRBD1 might be the D (5 bases). Deletions cut 4 bases from V and 6 bases from J, with 18 bases between. The CDR3 runs to 15 residues. Germline V lookup: CDR1 SGHDN, CDR2 FVKESK.